Each of the 18 T cell receptor beta chains below was sequenced from the same sample in a study of T-cell memory formation after mild COVID-19. TCRdb fed the 5' RACE reads into MiXCR, producing one record per CDR3 protein. The table includes just over 400,000 distinct CDR3 sequences, 20% to 25% detected once. The sample taken for sequencing was PBMCs or a T cell subset sorted from them (not recorded which). These receptors were obtained from an adult woman who had mild COVID-19 (a few samples of this study predate the infection). Cell type and time point are not known.

The J gene is TRBJ2-7, the V gene TRBV20-1; unclear D gene. V was pared by 3 bases and J by 3 bases, with 15 bases between. Per the germline V gene, CDR1 is DFQATT and CDR2 is SNEGSKA (reference sequence). CDR3 size: 14 residues. CDR3 residues: CSASPRFVGYEQYF. CDR3 in DNA: TGCAGTGCTAGCCCCAGATTCGTAGGCTACGAGCAGTACTTC.

This clonotype was detected only a few times. The chain is built from TRBV20-1 and TRBJ2-7; tentative D call: TRBD2 (6 bases). Germline lookup yields CDR1 DFQATT and CDR2 SNEGSKA (reference sequence). The V gene lost 0 bases and the J gene lost 4 bases, with 13 bases spanning the gap. This CDR3 is built from 14 residues. CDR3 sequence reads: CSAREGGNVYEQYF. CDR3 coding DNA: TGCAGTGCTAGAGAAGGCGGGAACGTATACGAGCAGTACTTC.

V and J are TRBV5-1 and TRBJ1-3, with a possible D match to TRBD1 (6 bases). V gave up 0 bases and J gave up 0 bases, with 13 bases separating them. CDR1 and CDR2 (germline): SGHRS, YFSETQ. This CDR3 has 17 residues. The CDR3 loop reads CASSLEPGDFSGNTIYF. The CDR3, as DNA: TGCGCCAGCAGCTTGGAGCCAGGGGATTTCTCTGGAAACACCATATATTTT.

Regarding this clonotype: The junction departs from germline at one end; a sequencing error may be responsible. The rearrangement links TRBV2 to TRBJ1-2; D perhaps matches TRBD1 (6 bases). The germline gives CDR1 SNHLY, CDR2 FYNNEI. The CDR3 length is 14 residues. CDR3 residues: CASSEDRMFYGYTF. In DNA form, the CDR3 reads TGTGCCAGCAGCGAAGACAGGATGTTCTATGGCTACACCTTC.

A few counts support this clonotype. The chain links TRBV5-6 to TRBJ2-5, with TRBD2 matching 9 bases. Germline values: CDR1 SGHDT, CDR2 YYEEEE. V lost 7 bases and J lost 5; bases outside the gene matches: 12. CDR3 size: 15 residues. The CDR3 is CASARLAGGQETQYF. The CDR3, as DNA: TGTGCCAGCGCCAGACTTGCGGGGGGGCAGGAGACCCAGTACTTC.

The genes are TRBV9 and TRBJ2-2; D possibly corresponds to TRBD2 (6 bases). The germline CDR1 and CDR2 sequences are SGDLS and YYNGEE. Trimming stripped 1 base from V and 3 bases from J, with 7 bases between. The CDR3 has 14 residues. The CDR3 nucleotides are TGTGCCAGCAGCGTATGGGACTACACCGGGGAGCTGTTTTTT. Its protein product is CASSVWDYTGELFF.

The gene calls are TRBV9 and TRBJ2-7; D might be TRBD2 (5 bases). From germline, CDR1 is SGDLS and CDR2 YYNGEE. The length of the CDR3 is 14 residues. The V gene lost 0 bases and the J gene lost 2 bases, with 9 bases spanning the gap. CDR3 in amino acids: CASSVEDYPYEQYF. The CDR3 bases are TGTGCCAGCAGCGTAGAAGACTACCCCTACGAGCAGTACTTC. The whole variable domain, filled in from reference TRBV9 and TRBJ2-7, reads DSGVTQTPKHLITATGQRVTLRCSPRSGDLSVYWYQQSLDQGLQFLIQYYNGEERAKGNILERFSAQQFPDLHSELNLSSLELGDSALYFCASSVEDYPYEQYFGPGTRLTVT.

The chain is built from TRBV19 and TRBJ1-5, with D unresolved. Germline CDR1 and CDR2: LNHDA and SQIVND (reference sequence). Between the trimmed V and J ends, which lost 7 bases and 6 bases, there was a span of 10 bases. CDR3 size: 12 residues. CDR3 residues: CASTRAGQPQHF. As DNA, the CDR3 is TGTGCCAGTACTAGAGCGGGTCAGCCCCAGCATTTT.

This clonotype was counted only a few times. The chain recombines TRBV3-1 with TRBJ2-1; the match to TRBD2 covers 7 bases. Losses at the gene ends were 3 bases for V and 6 bases for J; bases not matched to a gene: 5. Per germline, CDR1 LGHDT and CDR2 YNNKEL (reference sequence). CDR3 length: 14 residues. CDR3 protein: CASSHPGTINEQFF. CDR3 DNA: TGTGCCAGCAGCCATCCCGGGACTATCAATGAGCAGTTCTTC.

This clonotype was seen once. J is TRBJ2-3 and V is TRBV2; D remains unclear. The length of the CDR3 is 15 residues. Germline V lookup: CDR1 SNHLY, CDR2 FYNNEI. V was cut by 0 bases and J by 0 bases, with 7 bases left in between. CDR3 sequence (DNA): TGTGCCAGCAGTGAAGCTCTACATAGCACAGATACGCAGTATTTT. This codes for CASSEALHSTDTQYF.

J is TRBJ1-1 and V is TRBV20-1; no clear D. Germline V lookup: CDR1 DFQATT, CDR2 SNEGSKA (reference sequence). V was shortened by 0 bases and J by 7 bases, with 15 bases between the two germline ends. The CDR3 contains 14 residues. CDR3 sequence (DNA): TGCAGTGCTAGAGATCTTAAGGCCCGTCTTGAAGCTTTCTTT. Encoded protein: CSARDLKARLEAFF.

The chain is built from TRBV2 and TRBJ2-3; TRBD2 aligns across 10 bases. The germline V gene encodes CDR1 SNHLY and CDR2 FYNNEI. The J segment lost 1 base and the V segment lost 7 bases, leaving 8 bases of the junction unmatched. The CDR3 covers 16 residues. The CDR3 sequence is CASTPRTSGGTDTQYF. The DNA of the CDR3 is TGTGCCAGCACCCCCCGTACTAGCGGGGGCACAGATACGCAGTATTTT.

This clonotype was counted only a few times. V and J are TRBV5-6 and TRBJ2-2; D could derive from TRBD1 or TRBD2 (6 bases each). Trimming left V 1 base short and J 6 bases short, with 13 bases between. Germline CDR1 reads SGHDT; CDR2 reads YYEEEE. The CDR3 is 15 amino acids. The CDR3 bases are TGTGCCAGCAGCTTGAGGGGGGTTTATGCCGGGGAGCTGTTTTTT. Residues: CASSLRGVYAGELFF.

In its sample, this clonotype was seen a few times. The chain is built from TRBV7-9 and TRBJ2-6, with D unresolved. The CDR3 runs to 12 residues. V was clipped by 10 bases and J by 1 base, with 5 bases between them. Germline CDR1 and CDR2: SEHNR and FQNEAQ (reference sequence). The CDR3 loop reads CATISGANVLTF. The DNA for the CDR3 is TGTGCCACCATTTCTGGGGCCAACGTCCTGACTTTC.

There are a few counts of this clonotype. The V gene is TRBV9, the J gene TRBJ2-3; tentatively, D is TRBD1 (5 bases). CDR1 is SGDLS and CDR2 is YYNGEE in the germline V gene. This CDR3 contains 15 residues. V lost 0 bases, J lost 5 bases, and 13 bases lay in between. CDR3 in amino acids: CASSVAAGHGDTQYF. For the CDR3, the DNA is TGTGCCAGCAGCGTAGCCGCAGGACATGGAGATACGCAGTATTTT.

The chain has TRBV12-3 or TRBV12-4 and TRBJ2-7; D is uncertain. The CDR3 length is 12 residues. V lost 6 bases, J lost 7 bases, and 13 bases lay in between. DNA of the CDR3: TGTGCCAGCAGAAGCCCGACCGGGGAGCAGTACTTC. Its translation: CASRSPTGEQYF.

The sample holds a few counts of this clonotype. The chain recombines TRBV29-1 with TRBJ2-1; 10 bases are shared with TRBD2. The CDR3 length is 13 residues. V was clipped by 2 bases and J by 5 bases; unmatched bases: 0. Germline CDR1 and CDR2: SQVTM and ANQGSEA. In DNA, the CDR3 is TGCAGCGTTGAACTAGCGGGAGACAATGAGCAGTTCTTC. Its protein is CSVELAGDNEQFF.

This chain links TRBV6-5 with TRBJ1-5; no firm D call. V gave up 6 bases and J gave up 0 bases, with 12 bases separating them. The CDR3 is made up of 15 amino acids. In germline, CDR1 is MNHEY, CDR2 SVGAGI. CDR3 in DNA: TGTGCCAGCAGGAGAAGTAGGGATAGCAATCAGCCCCAGCATTTT. It yields the protein CASRRSRDSNQPQHF.